One and the same sample provided the 20 T cell receptor beta chains below, sequenced in a study of blood T cells in healthy people across ages (dated by TCRdb to 2014 to 2015). Library prep was done by 5' RACE. Sequencing used an Illumina HiSeq 2500. A second PCR of 7 to 11 cycles was performed with a sample-barcoded 5' primer and a J-beta primer mix. The public reads were reanalyzed by TCRdb: fastp trimming at Q25, MiXCR alignment, in-frame beta chains only. Under each unique CDR3 protein, matching rows form one entry showing the most common genes and DNA. Within this sample are hundreds of thousands of distinct CDR3 sequences, with 25% to 30% of them counted one time only. The ten largest clones take up around a sixth of the sample. Input material: blood. The receptors shown here come from a woman older than 75 in good health.

The chain joins TRBV28 to TRBJ1-1; possibly TRBD1 for D (6 bases). The CDR3 sequence is 12 residues long. Looked up from germline, CDR1 is MDHEN and CDR2 is SYDVKM. The V end was cut by 8 bases, the J end by 11 bases, with 18 bases between. The CDR3 spells CASRYRERQAFF. As DNA, the CDR3 is TGTGCCAGCCGTTACAGGGAGAGACAGGCTTTCTTT.

V gene TRBV6-5 combines with J gene TRBJ1-1, with TRBD1 as a possible D gene (5 bases). Trimming stripped 4 bases from V and 4 bases from J, with 16 bases between. Per germline, CDR1 MNHEY and CDR2 SVGAGI. The CDR3 totals 15 residues. CDR3 amino acids: CASSSWGRSTTEAFF. The CDR3 DNA reads TGTGCCAGCAGTTCCTGGGGACGTTCGACCACTGAAGCTTTCTTT.

As for this clonotype: This may stem from a read error, because a much larger clone lies one nucleotide away. J is TRBJ2-7 and V is TRBV12-3 or TRBV12-4, with 11 bases matching TRBD2. This CDR3 comprises 17 residues. With V trimmed by 6 bases and J by 7 bases, 17 bases remained unmatched. CDR3 protein: CASSKPTLAGAYNEQYF. CDR3 DNA sequence: TGTGCCAGCAGCAAACCCACACTAGCGGGGGCATACAATGAGCAGTACTTC.

Concerning this clonotype itself: Since a much larger clone is just one base distant, this may be a read error. The chain combines TRBV6-5 with TRBJ1-2; 8 bases agree with TRBD1. The CDR3 has 17 residues. V trimming: 0 bases; J trimming: 4 bases; junction bases outside the gene matches: 10. CDR1 and CDR2 from the germline V gene are MNHEY and SVGAGI. The CDR3, as DNA: TGTGCCAGCAGTTACTCTGAGCCGGGCAGGGGGCGCTATGGCTACACCTTC. Translation: CASSYSEPGRGRYGYTF.

As concerns this clonotype: Germline is not matched at one junction end, which may reflect a read error. The chain joins TRBV18 to TRBJ2-7, with D possibly matching TRBD1 (5 bases). This CDR3 spans 16 amino acids. Germline-derived CDR1 and CDR2 are KGHSH and LQKENI. The CDR3 here is CASSPIQAQGSYKQYF. The CDR3 region has the DNA TGTGCCAGCTCACCGATACAGGCCCAGGGCTCCTACAAGCAGTACTTC.

This clonotype was seen many times. V gene TRBV6-1 combines with J gene TRBJ2-7; no clear D gene. The germline CDR1 and CDR2 sequences are MNHNS and SASEGT. CDR3 length equals 12 residues. The V and J ends lost 5 bases and 7 bases respectively, with 12 bases between them. The CDR3 loop reads CASSPHPREQYF. In nucleotides, the CDR3 is TGTGCCAGCAGTCCCCACCCTCGGGAGCAGTACTTC.

This clonotype occurred many times. The chain links TRBV20-1 to TRBJ2-1; 10 bases agree with TRBD2. This CDR3 contains 14 residues. Germline loops: CDR1 DFQATT, CDR2 SNEGSKA (reference sequence). The V and J ends lost 6 bases and 2 bases, in that order; junction bases with no gene match: 4. CDR3 residues: CSALAGATYNEQFF. The DNA of the CDR3 is TGCAGTGCCCTAGCGGGGGCCACCTACAATGAGCAGTTCTTC.

Comments on this clonotype: Since a much larger clone is just one base distant, this may be a read error. The rearrangement uses TRBV30 and TRBJ2-4; D uncertain. The J call could be wrong; TRBJ2-7 is a better fit for the DNA end. This CDR3 has 12 amino acids. The V gene's germline CDR1 is GTSNPN and CDR2 SVGIG (reference sequence). DNA of the CDR3: TGTGCCTGGAGTGTTTCAACCGGCGAGCAGTACTTC. Protein: CAWSVSTGEQYF.

The rearrangement links TRBV6-4 to TRBJ1-6, with D unclear. V lost 9 bases and J lost 5, with 11 bases in between. Germline V gene sequence: CDR1 MRHNA, CDR2 SNTAGT. The CDR3 has 13 amino acids. The CDR3 DNA reads as TGTGCCAGTGGCCCGGACCATAATTCACCCCTCCACTTT. Amino acids: CASGPDHNSPLHF.

This clonotype was detected ten times or more. This sequence joins TRBV20-1 and TRBJ2-7; tentatively, D is TRBD1 (5 bases). CDR3 length: 15 amino acids. The V gene's germline CDR1 is DFQATT and CDR2 SNEGSKA (reference sequence). The germline V and J ends were trimmed by 1 base and 0 bases, with 13 bases remaining between them. CDR3 sequence reads: CSARGQGSFSYEQYF. Written as DNA, the CDR3 is TGCAGTGCTAGAGGGCAGGGATCATTCTCCTACGAGCAGTACTTC.

This clonotype was counted many times. The chain uses TRBV12-3 or TRBV12-4 and TRBJ2-3, with D perhaps TRBD1 (6 bases). The CDR3 is 15 residues long. With 5 bases removed from V and 2 bases from J, the gap between germline ends came to 14 bases. Here the CDR3 DNA reads TGTGCCAGCAGTCATGGACAGCGAAACACAGATACGCAGTATTTT. The encoded protein is CASSHGQRNTDTQYF.

This clonotype was counted a few times. The chain carries TRBV20-1 and TRBJ1-1; 8 nucleotides line up with TRBD1. The CDR3 spans 13 residues. Germline assignment: CDR1 DFQATT and CDR2 SNEGSKA (reference sequence). The junction had 3 bases not matched to a gene; V was cut back by 3 bases and J by 3 bases. The chain's CDR3 is CSARRTGYTEAFF. The CDR3, as DNA: TGCAGTGCTAGGAGGACAGGGTACACTGAAGCTTTCTTT.

This clonotype was seen at least ten times. This sequence joins TRBV20-1 and TRBJ2-3; no definite D call. V gave up 1 base and J gave up 5 bases, with 13 bases separating them. CDR1 is DFQATT and CDR2 is SNEGSKA in the germline V gene (reference sequence). The CDR3 runs 14 residues. This chain's CDR3 is CSARVLGNQDTQYF. The CDR3 DNA is TGCAGTGCTAGAGTTCTAGGGAATCAAGATACGCAGTATTTT.

As to this clonotype: Relative to the germline gene, one junction end is altered; a read error may explain this. The rearrangement links TRBV7-9 to TRBJ1-2, with D possibly being TRBD1 (5 bases). This CDR3 is built from 17 residues. Germline-derived CDR1 and CDR2 are SEHNR and FQNEAQ (reference sequence). CDR3 region: CASSSMGGDFFPYGHTF. The CDR3 DNA reads TGTGCCAGTAGCTCAATGGGAGGGGACTTCTTCCCTTATGGCCACACCTTC.

This clonotype was counted only a few times. The rearrangement links TRBV6-5 to TRBJ1-5; the match to TRBD1 covers 7 bases. CDR1 is MNHEY and CDR2 is SVGAGI in the germline V gene. V was pared by 0 bases and J by 7 bases, with 3 bases of the junction left unmatched. This CDR3 has 14 residues. The CDR3 spells CASSYSRGYQPQHF. Here the CDR3 DNA reads TGTGCCAGCAGTTACTCCAGGGGGTACCAGCCCCAGCATTTT.

The sample holds a few counts of this clonotype. V gene TRBV10-3 combines with J gene TRBJ1-1, with D hard to call. The CDR3 runs to 15 residues. Germline CDR1 is ENHRY and CDR2 is SYGVKD. The V gene lost 3 bases and the J gene lost 6 bases, with 17 bases spanning the gap. The chain's CDR3 is CAISDPTVPLAEAFF. Written as DNA, the CDR3 is TGTGCCATCAGTGATCCCACAGTCCCTCTAGCTGAAGCTTTCTTT.

About this clonotype itself: This may come from a read error, since a much larger clone is one base off. The chain is built from TRBV9 and TRBJ2-5; the D gene is possibly TRBD2 (5 bases). CDR1 SGDLS and CDR2 YYNGEE come from the germline V gene. This CDR3 is built from 13 residues. Trimming took off 3 bases at V and 11 bases at J, with 17 bases between the two ends. The CDR3 is CASSALFEGEQYF. The CDR3 coding sequence is TGTGCCAGCAGCGCCCTCTTCGAGGGTGAGCAGTACTTC.

With regard to this clonotype: One end of the junction fails to match germline, which may point to a read error. The genes are TRBV5-1 and TRBJ2-7; D may be TRBD2 (6 bases). Germline-derived CDR1 and CDR2 are SGHRS and YFSETQ. The CDR3 contains 13 residues. The CDR3: CAGSLGGAYEQYF. CDR3 DNA: TGCGCCGGCAGCTTGGGAGGCGCCTACGAGCAGTACTTC.

The sample holds many counts of this clonotype. The chain recombines TRBV7-2 with TRBJ2-7; D might be TRBD1 or TRBD2, each matching 6 bases. Trimming cost V 6 bases and J 7 bases, with 19 bases left between them. Germline CDR1 is SGHTA and CDR2 is FQGNSA. The CDR3 loop spans 14 amino acids. This CDR3 reads CASRAEGVKGEQYF. CDR3 DNA: TGTGCCAGCAGGGCGGAGGGGGTTAAGGGGGAGCAGTACTTC.

Concerning this clonotype itself: Germline is not matched at one junction end, which may reflect a read error. The chain joins TRBV6-5 to TRBJ2-7; 9 positions agree with TRBD1. This CDR3 comprises 15 residues. CDR1 is MNHEY, CDR2 SVGAGI, per germline. In DNA form, the CDR3 reads TGTGCCAGCAGCCGGACAGGGGCCCACTCCTACGCGCAGTACTTC. It encodes CASSRTGAHSYAQYF.